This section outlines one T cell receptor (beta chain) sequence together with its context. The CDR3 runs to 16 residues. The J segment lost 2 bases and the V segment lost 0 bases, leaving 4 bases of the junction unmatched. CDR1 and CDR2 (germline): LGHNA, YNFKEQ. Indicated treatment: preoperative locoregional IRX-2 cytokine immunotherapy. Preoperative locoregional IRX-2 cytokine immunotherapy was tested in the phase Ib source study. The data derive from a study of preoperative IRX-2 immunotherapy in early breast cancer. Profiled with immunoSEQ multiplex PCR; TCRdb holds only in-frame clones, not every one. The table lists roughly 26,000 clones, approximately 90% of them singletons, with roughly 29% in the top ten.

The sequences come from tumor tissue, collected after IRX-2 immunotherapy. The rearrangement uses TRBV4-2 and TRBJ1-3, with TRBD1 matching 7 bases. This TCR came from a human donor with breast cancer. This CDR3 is CASSQDEGAAGNTIYF. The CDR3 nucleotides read TGTGCCAGCAGCCAAGACGAGGGGGCGGCTGGAAACACCATATATTTT.